The 28 T cell receptor beta chains given below trace back to one sample, sequenced in a study of blood T cell repertoires in COVID-19. Clones were sequenced by immunoSEQ multiplex PCR, and TCRdb holds only the in-frame ones, with some missing. This sample carries about 280,000 clones, 90% of them seen once, and the ten largest clones take about 1.7%. Sequenced input: PBMCs or T cells enriched from blood (not recorded which). The receptor source for this set is a woman younger than 35 with acute COVID-19.

J is TRBJ2-7 and V is TRBV6-5, with 13 bases aligning to TRBD2. CDR1 MNHEY and CDR2 SVGAGI come from the germline V gene. The CDR3 has 15 amino acids. The trim removed 6 bases at V and 2 bases at J, leaving 4 bases unmatched. The CDR3 bases are TGTGCCAGCAGCCGACTAGCGGGAGGCCCCTACGAGCAGTACTTC. Protein sequence: CASSRLAGGPYEQYF.

The chain has TRBV5-1 and TRBJ2-7; D may be TRBD2 (6 bases). V was clipped by 1 base and J by 6 bases, with 8 bases between them. From germline, CDR1 is SGHRS and CDR2 YFSETQ. This CDR3 is 12 amino acids long. CDR3 in DNA: TGCGCCAGCAGCTTGTGGGGGGTCGAGCAGTACTTC. Amino acid sequence: CASSLWGVEQYF.

The chain recombines TRBV5-1 with TRBJ2-7; 10 bases align to TRBD1. The CDR3 totals 14 residues. Germline V gives CDR1 SGHRS, CDR2 YFSETQ. Trimming took 4 bases from V and 3 from J; bases not matched to a gene: 4. The CDR3 loop reads CASSHRTGGYEQYF. The CDR3 DNA reads TGCGCCAGCAGCCACCGGACAGGGGGCTACGAGCAGTACTTC.

CDR3 sequence reads: CAISEMTDNSPLHF. In DNA, the CDR3 is TGTGCCATCAGTGAAATGACAGATAATTCACCCCTCCACTTT. The rearrangement links TRBV10-3 to TRBJ1-6; D possibly corresponds to TRBD1 (5 bases). Germline-derived CDR1 and CDR2 are ENHRY and SYGVKD. The CDR3 runs 14 residues. Between the trimmed V and J ends, which lost 3 bases and 5 bases, there was a span of 8 bases.

This clone was seen just once. The chain has TRBV18 and TRBJ1-1; TRBD1 might be the D (5 bases). Trimming took off 3 bases at V and 0 bases at J, with 8 bases between the two ends. The CDR3 is 14 amino acids. Germline-derived CDR1 and CDR2 are KGHSH and LQKENI. CDR3 in amino acids: CASSPRGMNTEAFF. CDR3 nucleotides: TGTGCCAGCTCACCTAGGGGTATGAACACTGAAGCTTTCTTT.

The chain uses TRBV9 and TRBJ2-1, with 11 bases matching TRBD1. After removal of 3 bases from V and 6 bases from J, the junction contained 5 bases not matched to a gene. The CDR3 covers 15 residues. Germline CDR1 and CDR2: SGDLS and YYNGEE. The DNA for the CDR3 is TGTGCCAGCAGCGGGGGACAGGGGGACCTCAATGAGCAGTTCTTC. This gives the protein CASSGGQGDLNEQFF.

The genes are TRBV7-9 and TRBJ1-1; D is undetermined. The length of the CDR3 is 14 residues. Germline V gene lookup returns CDR1 SEHNR and CDR2 FQNEAQ (reference sequence). V shed 1 base and J shed 4 bases, with 10 bases lying between them. This chain's CDR3 is CASSLGRGGTEAFF. DNA of the CDR3: TGTGCCAGCAGCTTAGGGCGGGGAGGCACTGAAGCTTTCTTT.

This chain links TRBV12-3 or TRBV12-4 with TRBJ1-6, with no clear D. There are 12 residues in the CDR3. V was cut by 3 bases and J by 6 bases, with 3 bases left in between. CDR3 region: CASSFSNSPLHF. The CDR3 DNA reads TGTGCCAGCAGTTTCAGTAATTCACCCCTCCACTTT.

V is TRBV30 and J is TRBJ2-1; maybe TRBD2 (7 bases). Looked up from germline, CDR1 is GTSNPN and CDR2 is SVGIG (reference sequence). The CDR3 is 14 amino acids. Trimming cost V 0 bases and J 6 bases, with 12 bases left between them. The CDR3, as DNA: TGTGCCTGGAGTGTACGGGGGGCCCGCAATGAGCAGTTCTTC. Translated: CAWSVRGARNEQFF.

The chain has TRBV6-2 or TRBV6-3 and TRBJ2-7; D ambiguous. The germline V and J ends were trimmed by 2 bases and 5 bases, with 4 bases remaining between them. This CDR3 has 11 amino acids. The germline gives CDR1 MNHEY, CDR2 SVGEGT. The CDR3 is CASSYPNEQYF. CDR3 bases: TGTGCCAGCAGTTACCCCAACGAGCAGTACTTC.

This chain uses TRBV23-1 with TRBJ2-1, with 10 bases identical to TRBD2. TRBV23-1 is designated an ORF whose function remains uncertain. V shed 6 bases and J 6 bases; nucleotides not matched to a gene: 8. The CDR3 runs 15 residues. Here the CDR3 reads CASSQTQREGNEQFF. The CDR3 bases are TGCGCCAGCAGCCAAACCCAGCGGGAGGGCAATGAGCAGTTCTTC.

The J gene is TRBJ1-2, the V gene TRBV30; D is uncertain. This CDR3 comprises 12 residues. Trimming cost V 4 bases and J 1 base, with 7 bases left between them. Germline V gene data show CDR1 as GTSNPN and CDR2 as SVGIG (reference sequence). This CDR3 reads CAWTGNNYGYTF. CDR3 sequence (DNA): TGTGCCTGGACCGGGAATAACTATGGCTACACCTTC.

This chain links TRBV7-2 with TRBJ2-3, with 7 bases that match TRBD1. Unmatched junction bases numbered 6, after V lost 5 bases and J lost 1 base. This CDR3 has 15 amino acids. The germline gives CDR1 SGHTA, CDR2 FQGNSA. The CDR3 nucleotides read TGTGCCAGCAGCCTCCGACAGGGTGGCACAGATACGCAGTATTTT. Its protein is CASSLRQGGTDTQYF.

The chain links TRBV5-4 to TRBJ2-7; a possible D gene is TRBD1 (6 bases). The germline V gene has CDR1 SGHNT and CDR2 YYREEE (reference sequence). V was pared by 4 bases and J by 2 bases, with 10 bases between. The CDR3 spans 13 residues. The CDR3: CASSEDRTYEQYF. In DNA, the CDR3 is TGTGCCAGCAGCGAGGACAGAACCTACGAGCAGTACTTC.

In its sample, this clone was seen once. V is TRBV9 and J is TRBJ2-7, with a tentative D call TRBD2 (6 bases). CDR3 length: 15 amino acids. Germline-derived CDR1 and CDR2 are SGDLS and YYNGEE. Trimming removed 2 bases from V and 0 bases from J, with 12 bases in between. DNA of the CDR3: TGTGCCAGCAGCGTCGGCGGGAAGACCTCCTACGAGCAGTACTTC. This sequence encodes CASSVGGKTSYEQYF. The entire variable domain, with the rest obtained from reference TRBV9 and TRBJ2-7, is as follows: DSGVTQTPKHLITATGQRVTLRCSPRSGDLSVYWYQQSLDQGLQFLIQYYNGEERAKGNILERFSAQQFPDLHSELNLSSLELGDSALYFCASSVGGKTSYEQYFGPGTRLTVT.

The chain recombines TRBV6-2 or TRBV6-3 with TRBJ2-4; TRBD1 matches at 9 bases. CDR3 length: 19 residues. The germline gives CDR1 MNHEY, CDR2 SVGEGT. Germline trimming cut 2 bases from V and 1 base from J; bases unmatched to any gene: 12. The CDR3 region has the DNA TGTGCCAGCAGTTACGGTAACCGGGACAGGGTCTTGGCCAAAAACATTCAGTACTTC. This codes for CASSYGNRDRVLAKNIQYF.

This clone was counted at least ten times. The chain recombines TRBV6-1 with TRBJ2-2; D possibly corresponds to TRBD2 (5 bases). V lost 1 base to trimming and J lost 4 bases, with 10 bases between them. The CDR3 is 15 residues long. Germline V gene data show CDR1 as MNHNS and CDR2 as SASEGT. CDR3 sequence (DNA): TGTGCCAGCAGTGAAGGTCGGGCGGGCACCGGGGAGCTGTTTTTT. As protein: CASSEGRAGTGELFF.

The chain uses TRBV6-1 and TRBJ1-2; D gene ambiguous. V was pared by 0 bases and J by 3 bases, with 8 bases between. There are 14 residues in the CDR3. Per the germline V gene, CDR1 is MNHNS and CDR2 is SASEGT. CDR3 DNA sequence: TGTGCCAGCAGTGAAGCGCTGGCCCACTATGGCTACACCTTC. This codes for CASSEALAHYGYTF.

The V call is TRBV5-6, the J call TRBJ1-2; D perhaps matches TRBD1 (5 bases). CDR1 is SGHDT, CDR2 YYEEEE, per germline. CDR3 length equals 16 residues. V lost 2 bases and J 0 bases, leaving 14 bases between the germline ends. CDR3 sequence reads: CASSFNRLLANYGYTF. CDR3 bases: TGTGCCAGCAGCTTTAACAGGTTGCTAGCTAACTATGGCTACACCTTC.

V and J are TRBV27 and TRBJ2-3, with 9 bases aligning to TRBD2. The trim removed 0 bases at V and 3 bases at J, leaving 4 bases unmatched. Germline values: CDR1 MNHEY, CDR2 SMNVEV (reference sequence). This CDR3 is built from 16 residues. The chain's CDR3 is CASSLSGGRGTDTQYF. The DNA of the CDR3 is TGTGCCAGCAGTTTATCGGGCGGGAGGGGAACAGATACGCAGTATTTT.

The chain employs TRBV10-3 and TRBJ2-5; 7 nucleotides align to TRBD2. The junction had 13 bases not matched to a gene; V was cut back by 4 bases and J by 5 bases. Germline V gene data show CDR1 as ENHRY and CDR2 as SYGVKD. This CDR3 is 16 amino acids long. The CDR3 reads CAISVGGSTFWETQYF. The CDR3 DNA sequence: TGTGCCATCAGTGTGGGCGGGAGCACGTTTTGGGAGACCCAGTACTTC.

This chain links TRBV9 with TRBJ2-4; D remains ambiguous. V lost 0 bases and J lost 1, with 5 bases in between. The CDR3 totals 14 residues. Looked up from germline, CDR1 is SGDLS and CDR2 is YYNGEE. CDR3 residues: CASSVGRAKNIQYF. Written as DNA, the CDR3 is TGTGCCAGCAGCGTAGGCAGGGCCAAAAACATTCAGTACTTC.

This chain links TRBV30 with TRBJ1-3; the D is unclear. Germline V gene sequence: CDR1 GTSNPN, CDR2 SVGIG (reference sequence). The ends were cut back, 3 bases at V and 0 bases at J, with 12 bases in the middle. The CDR3 length is 15 residues. The CDR3 sequence: CAWSPQRNSGNTIYF. In nucleotides, the CDR3 is TGTGCCTGGAGCCCTCAGCGAAACTCTGGAAACACCATATATTTT. The full variable domain, rest sourced from reference TRBV30 and TRBJ1-3, is SQTIHQWPATLVQPVGSPLSLECTVEGTSNPNLYWYRQAAGRGLQLLFYSVGIGQISSEVPQNLSASRPQDRQFILSSKKLLLSDSGFYLCAWSPQRNSGNTIYFGEGSWLTVV.

This clone showed up just once. This chain links TRBV11-2 with TRBJ2-2; TRBD1 might be the D (6 bases). The CDR3 extends over 16 amino acids. Per germline, CDR1 SGHAT and CDR2 FQNNGV. Between the trimmed V and J ends, which lost 5 bases and 4 bases, there was a span of 17 bases. DNA of the CDR3: TGTGCCAGCAGCCCAGTTGGGGACACACTCACCGGGGAGCTGTTTTTT. Its protein product is CASSPVGDTLTGELFF.

This chain links TRBV27 with TRBJ2-3; the D is unclear. The CDR3 is made up of 13 amino acids. Germline V gives CDR1 MNHEY, CDR2 SMNVEV (reference sequence). With 6 bases removed from V and 1 base from J, the gap between germline ends came to 8 bases. CDR3 sequence (DNA): TGTGCCAGCAGGATAGCAGGCACAGATACGCAGTATTTT. It codes for CASRIAGTDTQYF.

V and J are TRBV11-3 and TRBJ2-3, with 8 bases that match TRBD2. The CDR3 has 17 residues. Germline V gives CDR1 SGHNT, CDR2 YENEEA. With 5 bases clipped from V and 3 bases from J, the junction kept 13 bases outside the gene matches. The CDR3 sequence: CASSPGFAGGTTDTQYF. In DNA form, the CDR3 reads TGTGCCAGCAGCCCGGGGTTTGCGGGAGGAACAACAGATACGCAGTATTTT.

The chain employs TRBV6-2 or TRBV6-3 and TRBJ2-7; tentatively, D is TRBD2 (7 bases). Germline lookup yields CDR1 MNHEY and CDR2 SVGEGT. V shed 0 bases and J shed 0 bases, with 15 bases lying between them. The CDR3 is 17 residues long. CDR3 coding DNA: TGTGCCAGCAGTTACTCGTTTGGCGGGGGCAACTCCTACGAGCAGTACTTC. Translating gives CASSYSFGGGNSYEQYF.

The chain links TRBV7-8 to TRBJ2-7; 8 nucleotides line up with TRBD1. The CDR3 spans 15 residues. Per germline, CDR1 SGHVS and CDR2 FQNEAQ. The trim removed 5 bases at V and 2 bases at J, leaving 8 bases unmatched. CDR3 sequence (DNA): TGTGCCAGCAGCCTACGGACAGGGTCGACCTACGAGCAGTACTTC. Translated, it gives CASSLRTGSTYEQYF. The full variable domain, completed using reference TRBV7-8 and TRBJ2-7, is GAGVSQSPRYKVAKRGQDVALRCDPISGHVSLFWYQQALGQGPEFLTYFQNEAQLDKSGLPSDRFFAERPEGSVSTLKIQRTQQEDSAVYLCASSLRTGSTYEQYFGPGTRLTVT.